Shown below are 28 T cell receptor beta chains from a single sample sequenced in a study of Ad26.COV2.S vaccination and SARS-CoV-2 variants. TCRdb keeps only in-frame clones here, not all; method: immunoSEQ multiplex PCR. The data hold hundreds of thousands of clones, with roughly 90% observed a single time. As to treatment: roughly 19 received Ad26.COV2.S at low or high dose, single or two shots; several received placebo; per-sample allocation not given. Sampling was done on day 63 after the first vaccine or placebo injection. The specimen comprised peripheral blood, sampled in a trial of Ad26.COV2.S vaccine versus placebo. The receptors come from a person aged 18-65 years who received the Ad26.COV2.S COVID-19 vaccine or a placebo.

Comment on this clone: One base away lies a much larger clone, so this may be a sequencing read error. This specimen includes other DNA sequences encoding the same CDR3. The chain is built from TRBV7-2 and TRBJ1-4, with TRBD1 matching 7 bases. The CDR3 contains 14 residues. The germline gives CDR1 SGHTA, CDR2 FQGNSA. With 2 bases clipped from V and 4 bases from J, the junction kept 1 base outside the gene matches. The CDR3 spells CASSLQGGNEKLFF. Written as DNA, the CDR3 is TGTGCCAGCAGCTTACAGGGGGGTAATGAAAAACTGTTTTTT.

This chain uses TRBV7-3 with TRBJ1-6; D is undetermined. Per germline, CDR1 SGHTA and CDR2 FQGTGA. CDR3 length: 13 residues. Trimming removed 5 bases at V and 5 bases at J, with 7 bases between. CDR3 protein: CASSTTHNSPLHF. CDR3 coding DNA: TGTGCCAGCAGCACAACCCATAATTCACCCCTCCACTTT.

J is TRBJ1-2 and V is TRBV30; D is perhaps TRBD1 (6 bases). The CDR3 has 13 amino acids. Germline CDR1 GTSNPN, CDR2 SVGIG (reference sequence). CDR3: CATKGGEGYGYTF. The CDR3, as DNA: TGTGCTACAAAGGGGGGGGAAGGCTATGGCTACACCTTC.

This rearrangement joins TRBV2 to TRBJ1-1; tentative D call: TRBD1 (5 bases). The V end was cut by 5 bases, the J end by 10 bases, with 17 bases between. The CDR3 length is 13 residues. Germline CDR1 is SNHLY and CDR2 is FYNNEI. CDR3 sequence (DNA): TGTGCCAGCAGTCCTAGACAGTCGGGGAGAGCTTTCTTT. As protein: CASSPRQSGRAFF.

V usage is TRBV10-2 and J usage is TRBJ2-7, with 8 nucleotides matching TRBD2. Germline V CDR1 and CDR2: WSHSY, SAAADI. The CDR3 is made up of 16 amino acids. Losses at the gene ends were 7 bases for V and 2 bases for J; bases not matched to a gene: 13. DNA for the CDR3: TGCGCCAGCATGGGGGCGCGAGCGGGAGAACCCTACGAGCAGTACTTC. It is translated as CASMGARAGEPYEQYF.

The J gene is TRBJ2-1, the V gene TRBV19; 12 bases agree with TRBD2. The CDR3 loop spans 16 amino acids. J gave up 6 bases and V 5 bases, and 8 bases lay outside the gene matches. Germline V gene sequence: CDR1 LNHDA, CDR2 SQIVND (reference sequence). The DNA of the CDR3 is TGTGCCAGTAGTGTACTAGCGGGAGGCTCTTTCAATGAGCAGTTCTTC. As protein: CASSVLAGGSFNEQFF.

The chain carries TRBV3-1 (or the pseudogene TRBV3-2) and TRBJ1-6; D ambiguous. This CDR3 has 13 residues. CDR1 and CDR2 from the germline V gene are LGHDT and YNNKEL (reference sequence). V lost 5 bases to trimming and J lost 13 bases, with 15 bases between them. The chain's CDR3 is CASSENPQAPLHF. In DNA, the CDR3 is TGTGCCAGCAGCGAAAACCCCCAGGCGCCCCTCCACTTT.

J is TRBJ1-1 and V is TRBV5-4; 9 positions agree with TRBD1. This CDR3 comprises 12 residues. CDR1 and CDR2 from the germline V gene are SGHNT and YYREEE (reference sequence). V trimming: 4 bases; J trimming: 5 bases; junction bases outside the gene matches: 0. The CDR3 region is CASSGTGTEAFF. The CDR3, as DNA: TGTGCCAGCAGCGGGACAGGGACTGAAGCTTTCTTT. Supplemented by reference TRBV5-4 and TRBJ1-1, the full variable domain reads ETGVTQSPTHLIKTRGQQVTLRCSSQSGHNTVSWYQQALGQGPQFIFQYYREEENGRGNFPPRFSGLQFPNYSSELNVNALELDDSALYLCASSGTGTEAFFGQGTRLTVV.

This clone was seen only a few times. The CDR3 region is CAWRAEGELFF. Written as DNA, the CDR3 is TGTGCCTGGAGGGCCGAGGGGGAGCTGTTTTTT. The chain carries TRBV30 and TRBJ2-2; D not certain. Between the trimmed V and J ends, which lost 3 bases and 8 bases, there was a span of 7 bases. The CDR3 has 11 residues. Germline lookup yields CDR1 GTSNPN and CDR2 SVGIG (reference sequence). Supplemented by reference TRBV30 and TRBJ2-2, the full variable domain reads SQTIHQWPATLVQPVGSPLSLECTVEGTSNPNLYWYRQAAGRGLQLLFYSVGIGQISSEVPQNLSASRPQDRQFILSSKKLLLSDSGFYLCAWRAEGELFFGEGSRLTVL.

The chain uses TRBV19 and TRBJ1-1, with 9 nucleotides matching TRBD1. V lost 7 bases and J lost 4; bases outside the gene matches: 7. This CDR3 is built from 14 residues. The germline CDR1 and CDR2 sequences are LNHDA and SQIVND (reference sequence). The CDR3 sequence: CASTLGQGSTEAFF. CDR3 nucleotides: TGTGCCAGTACCTTGGGACAGGGCAGCACTGAAGCTTTCTTT.

The chain employs TRBV11-2 and TRBJ2-1; 15 bases are a match to TRBD2. The CDR3 runs 18 residues. Germline CDR1 SGHAT, CDR2 FQNNGV. The junction had 8 bases not matched to a gene; V was cut back by 5 bases and J by 3 bases. CDR3 in amino acids: CASSPGTSGGIFYNEQFF. The DNA of the CDR3 is TGTGCCAGCAGCCCTGGGACTAGCGGGGGGATTTTCTACAATGAGCAGTTCTTC.

J is TRBJ2-2 and V is TRBV3-1 (or the pseudogene TRBV3-2), with D hard to call. V lost 4 bases and J lost 7, with 13 bases in between. From germline, CDR1 is LGHDT and CDR2 YNNKEL (reference sequence). This CDR3 has 14 amino acids. CDR3: CASSRAEVGGELFF. CDR3 nucleotides: TGTGCCAGCAGCCGGGCGGAAGTAGGCGGGGAGCTGTTTTTT.

The chain recombines TRBV2 with TRBJ2-7; TRBD2 matches at 8 bases. Germline V gene data show CDR1 as SNHLY and CDR2 as FYNNEI. CDR3 size: 14 residues. V trimming: 9 bases; J trimming: 2 bases; junction bases outside the gene matches: 9. CDR3 protein: CASPGVAGTYEQYF. The CDR3 DNA reads as TGTGCCAGTCCCGGGGTAGCGGGGACCTACGAGCAGTACTTC.

The CDR3 coding sequence is TGTGCCAGCAGCCCCGCCGGGACCTCGGTCGGGGAGCTGTTTTTT. Translating gives CASSPAGTSVGELFF. The chain combines TRBV11-1 with TRBJ2-2; D tentatively fits TRBD1 or TRBD2 (5 bases each). The germline CDR1 and CDR2 sequences are SGHAT and FQDESV (reference sequence). CDR3 length: 15 amino acids. Trimming took off 5 bases at V and 7 bases at J, with 17 bases between the two ends.

The chain employs TRBV19 and TRBJ2-2; 9 bases match TRBD2. The V segment lost 4 bases and the J segment 1 base; nucleotides outside the gene matches: 4. The CDR3 has 16 amino acids. CDR1 is LNHDA, CDR2 SQIVND, per germline (reference sequence). CDR3 region: CASSSPSGMNTGELFF. The CDR3 DNA is TGTGCCAGTAGTAGCCCTAGCGGGATGAACACCGGGGAGCTGTTTTTT.

This chain connects TRBV19 to TRBJ2-7, with TRBD2 as a possible D gene (6 bases). In germline, CDR1 is LNHDA, CDR2 SQIVND (reference sequence). This CDR3 region has 13 residues. The germline V and J ends were trimmed by 4 bases and 2 bases, with 9 bases remaining between them. The DNA for the CDR3 is TGTGCCAGTAGTAAGCCGGGAGCCTACGAGCAGTACTTC. As protein: CASSKPGAYEQYF. Drawing the rest from reference TRBV19 and TRBJ2-7, the complete variable domain is DGGITQSPKYLFRKEGQNVTLSCEQNLNHDAMYWYRQDPGQGLRLIYYSQIVNDFQKGDIAEGYSVSREKKESFPLTVTSAQKNPTAFYLCASSKPGAYEQYFGPGTRLTVT.

J is TRBJ2-2 and V is TRBV19; D is undetermined. The CDR3 is 13 amino acids. V dropped 5 bases and J dropped 2 bases, with 6 bases sitting between them. The germline V gene has CDR1 LNHDA and CDR2 SQIVND (reference sequence). The CDR3 spells CASSADNTGELFF. CDR3 in DNA: TGTGCCAGTAGTGCCGACAACACCGGGGAGCTGTTTTTT. Drawing the rest from reference TRBV19 and TRBJ2-2, the complete variable domain is DGGITQSPKYLFRKEGQNVTLSCEQNLNHDAMYWYRQDPGQGLRLIYYSQIVNDFQKGDIAEGYSVSREKKESFPLTVTSAQKNPTAFYLCASSADNTGELFFGEGSRLTVL.

The table lists this clone with a count of one. This chain connects TRBV24-1 to TRBJ2-1; perhaps TRBD2 as D (6 bases). With 6 bases removed from V and 9 bases from J, the gap between germline ends came to 8 bases. The CDR3 totals 11 residues. Germline V gene data show CDR1 as KGHDR and CDR2 as SFDVKD. The CDR3 region is CATSLRGEQFF. The CDR3 DNA is TGTGCCACCAGTTTGCGGGGTGAGCAGTTCTTC.

CDR3 amino acids: CASSLTGTWETQYF. In nucleotides, the CDR3 is TGTGCCAGCAGCTTGACAGGGACATGGGAGACCCAGTACTTC. V is TRBV5-4 and J is TRBJ2-5; the D gene is possibly TRBD1 (6 bases). Germline V gene lookup returns CDR1 SGHNT and CDR2 YYREEE (reference sequence). CDR3 length: 14 residues. Trimming removed 1 base from V and 5 bases from J, with 12 bases in between.

This chain joins TRBV2 and TRBJ2-1; D is unclear. V was trimmed by 7 bases and J by 0 bases, leaving 7 bases between them. Germline V gene data show CDR1 as SNHLY and CDR2 as FYNNEI. The CDR3 has 13 amino acids. The CDR3, as DNA: TGTGCCAGCATTAAAGGCTCCTACAATGAGCAGTTCTTC. Its protein product is CASIKGSYNEQFF.

V gene TRBV5-4 combines with J gene TRBJ2-5; tentatively, D is TRBD2 (5 bases). V lost 1 base, J lost 5 bases, and 9 bases lay in between. The CDR3 is made up of 13 amino acids. The V gene's germline CDR1 is SGHNT and CDR2 YYREEE (reference sequence). The CDR3 spells CASSLLGGETQYF. The CDR3 DNA sequence: TGTGCCAGCAGCTTGTTAGGCGGGGAGACCCAGTACTTC. The full variable domain, completed using reference TRBV5-4 and TRBJ2-5, is ETGVTQSPTHLIKTRGQQVTLRCSSQSGHNTVSWYQQALGQGPQFIFQYYREEENGRGNFPPRFSGLQFPNYSSELNVNALELDDSALYLCASSLLGGETQYFGPGTRLLVL.

In its sample, this clone was seen a few times. This rearrangement joins TRBV5-6 to TRBJ1-2, with D unclear. Looked up from germline, CDR1 is SGHDT and CDR2 is YYEEEE. This CDR3 is built from 13 residues. V shed 5 bases and J shed 8 bases, with 16 bases lying between them. The CDR3 region is CASRPGPLWGYTF. CDR3 DNA sequence: TGTGCCAGCAGACCTGGGCCACTCTGGGGCTACACCTTC.

This clone was observed once. This rearrangement joins TRBV11-2 to TRBJ2-7; D is uncertain. V lost 4 bases and J lost 0, with 16 bases in between. The CDR3 runs 16 residues. Germline V lookup: CDR1 SGHAT, CDR2 FQNNGV. The CDR3 protein is CASSSGLNPVSYEQYF. The CDR3 bases are TGTGCCAGCAGCTCCGGGTTGAACCCCGTCTCCTACGAGCAGTACTTC.

The chain joins TRBV3-1 (or the pseudogene TRBV3-2) to TRBJ2-1; 7 nucleotides align to TRBD2. Germline loops: CDR1 LGHDT, CDR2 YNNKEL (reference sequence). The CDR3 runs to 16 residues. The V and J ends lost 2 bases and 0 bases, in that order; junction bases with no gene match: 4. The CDR3 DNA sequence: TGTGCCAGCAGCCAATTAGCGGGCCCCTCCTACAATGAGCAGTTCTTC. It yields the protein CASSQLAGPSYNEQFF.

Remarks on this clone: The same CDR3 arises from other DNA sequences in this sample as well. The genes are TRBV5-1 and TRBJ2-7, with D uncertain. This CDR3 has 11 residues. Germline lookup yields CDR1 SGHRS and CDR2 YFSETQ. The ends were cut back, 0 bases at V and 5 bases at J, with 3 bases in the middle. The CDR3 reads CASSLADEQYF. In DNA, the CDR3 is TGCGCCAGCAGCTTGGCGGACGAGCAGTACTTC.

The chain joins TRBV6-6 to TRBJ2-2; perhaps TRBD2 as D (7 bases). This CDR3 is built from 15 residues. Trimming cost V 6 bases and J 5 bases, with 16 bases left between them. The germline gives CDR1 MNHNY, CDR2 SVGAGI (reference sequence). CDR3 nucleotides: TGTGCCAGCAGCGTTAGAGGGGGGGGAACCGGGGAGCTGTTTTTT. Protein product: CASSVRGGGTGELFF.

The rearrangement uses TRBV29-1 and TRBJ2-5; 10 bases line up with TRBD2. J gave up 3 bases and V 6 bases, and 10 bases lay outside the gene matches. Germline-derived CDR1 and CDR2 are SQVTM and ANQGSEA. CDR3 length: 15 amino acids. The CDR3 DNA follows: TGCAGCGTAAAGACTAGCGGGTTATTGGAAGAGACCCAGTACTTC. Its translation is CSVKTSGLLEETQYF.

As concerns this clone: Other DNA sequences in this specimen translate into the identical CDR3. The chain combines TRBV6-6 with TRBJ1-2; D is unclear. This CDR3 region has 10 residues. The V gene lost 2 bases and the J gene lost 8 bases, with 3 bases spanning the gap. CDR1 and CDR2 (germline): MNHNY, SVGAGI (reference sequence). CDR3 DNA: TGTGCCAGCAGTTACGGGGGCTACACCTTC. Amino acids: CASSYGGYTF.